Given below is one T cell receptor (beta chain) in context. Its matching antigen is unknown. Germline CDR1 and CDR2: DFQATT and SNEGSKA (reference sequence). V was pared by 3 bases and J by 9 bases, with 13 bases of the junction left unmatched. The CDR3 length is 15 residues. This specimen comes from a study of T cells after yellow fever vaccination. 5'RACE template switching added a universal primer site and UMIs to TCR cDNA. TCRdb analysed the 5' RACE reads with MiXCR anew, one entry per CDR3 protein. The sample yields 85,000 to 100,000 distinct CDR3 sequences, around 5.5% seen once. Study-wide points: It was the secondary response that reached its peak faster, day 5 versus 15, but it was weaker. There was a possibility that FACS-sorted repertoires contained abundant clonotypes contaminating from the bulk population. After the booster, approximately 96% of CD4 and about nine tenths of CD8 primary-response clones were re-detected.

The clonotype was recovered from a man aged 18 to 30 who received the YFV17D yellow fever vaccine. J is TRBJ2-1 and V is TRBV20-1; TRBD1 aligns across 8 bases. Sequenced here: CD8+ T cells sorted from PBMCs, sampled 10 days after the yellow fever booster vaccination. CDR3 nucleotide sequence: TGCAGTGCTAGGGCCCTCGGACAGGGTTTGGGTGAGCAGTTCTTC. Amino acids: CSARALGQGLGEQFF.